This TCR beta chain emerged from a study of CD8+CD57+ T cells in acquired aplastic anemia. The overall study: Mean yield of DNA from sorted CD4+ and CD8+ cells was 2.5 to 4 ug.

In germline, CDR1 is SQVTM, CDR2 ANQGSEA. V shed 8 bases, J shed 0 bases, and the junction held 10 bases outside the gene matches. The CDR3 is 14 residues long. Study-wide results and limits: A set of about 28 CD8+ CDR3 sequences was shared between patients and controls, and these sequences appeared highly expressed in patients.

Only patients with CD8+CD57+ cell expansion on flow cytometry were chosen for sequencing. This clonotype was seen a few times. Its antigen is unknown. The template for TCR beta VDJ and CDR3 sequence profiling was genomic DNA. TCRdb reprocessed the reads with MiXCR, giving one entry per CDR3 protein. The sample lists 95,000 to 150,000 distinct CDR3 sequences, under 65% occurring once. Sequenced material: sorted CD4+, CD8+, or CD8+CD57+ T cells (not recorded which) from PBMCs. This TCR derives from a human donor with aplastic anemia. The chain recombines TRBV29-1 with TRBJ2-7, with TRBD1 matching 7 bases. The CDR3 is CSFPDRASSYEQYF. CDR3 DNA: TGCAGCTTCCCCGACAGGGCGAGCTCCTACGAGCAGTACTTC.